This T cell receptor (beta chain) was retrieved from a study of glioma-infiltrating T cells after dendritic cell vaccination. As for the study in general: Samples are from glioblastoma patients in Phase I and II dendritic cell vaccine trials. Treatment, given 2003 to 2012, was autologous tumor lysate-pulsed dendritic cell vaccination.

Germline lookup yields CDR1 MNHEY and CDR2 SMNVEV (reference sequence). J was trimmed by 4 bases and V by 4 bases; bases with no gene match: 3. The CDR3 length is 14 residues. The time point denotes: after dendritic cell vaccination, including at tumor progression/relapse. The data were produced by immunoSEQ multiplex PCR, yet TCRdb's version contains in-frame clones alone and is incomplete. The sample consists of 50,000 to 60,000 clones, around 85% of them appearing once. This chain connects TRBV27 to TRBJ2-5, with 10 bases lining up with TRBD2. The input for sequencing was blood, taken after dendritic cell vaccination. The sequence came from a human donor with glioblastoma. CDR3: CASSSAGGGETQYF. Here the CDR3 DNA reads TGTGCCAGCAGTTCAGCGGGGGGGGGAGAGACCCAGTACTTC.